This T cell receptor beta chain was identified in a study of shared clonotypes between healthy human individuals. The CDR3 contains 16 residues. Germline-derived CDR1 and CDR2 are SGDLS and YYNGEE. Unmatched junction bases numbered 9, after V lost 3 bases and J lost 4 bases. Method: immunoSEQ multiplex PCR; TCRdb's copy keeps in-frame clones and lacks some. Of 2 million to 3 million clones listed, roughly 93% are singletons. The rearrangement joins TRBV9 to TRBJ2-2, with 7 positions matching TRBD2. The sample was naive CD4+ T cells from PBMCs. Subset: CD45RA+ positively selected. This clonotype originated in a man younger than 35 in good health. Some clones in this sample may be carry-over from other donors' samples. The CDR3 protein is CASSARGVAGTGELFF. DNA of the CDR3: TGTGCCAGCAGCGCCCGGGGGGTAGCTGGCACCGGGGAGCTGTTTTTT.